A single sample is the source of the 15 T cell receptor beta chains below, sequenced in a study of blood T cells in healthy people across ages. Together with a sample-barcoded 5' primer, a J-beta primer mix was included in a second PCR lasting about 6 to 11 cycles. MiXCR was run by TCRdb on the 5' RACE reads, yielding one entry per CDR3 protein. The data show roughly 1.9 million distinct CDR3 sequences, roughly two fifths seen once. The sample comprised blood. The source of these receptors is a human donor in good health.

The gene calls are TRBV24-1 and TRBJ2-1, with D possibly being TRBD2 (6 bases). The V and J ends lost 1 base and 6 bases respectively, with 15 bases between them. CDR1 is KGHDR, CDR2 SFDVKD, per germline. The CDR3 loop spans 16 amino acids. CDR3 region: CATSDFSGVGGNEQFF. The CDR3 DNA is TGTGCCACCAGTGATTTCTCGGGGGTCGGGGGCAATGAGCAGTTCTTC.

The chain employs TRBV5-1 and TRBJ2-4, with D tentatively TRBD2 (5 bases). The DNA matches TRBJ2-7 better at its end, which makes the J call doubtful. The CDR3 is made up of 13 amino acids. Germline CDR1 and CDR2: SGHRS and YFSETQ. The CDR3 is CAQQAVKWDEQYF. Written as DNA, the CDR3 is TGCGCCCAGCAAGCGGTAAAATGGGACGAGCAGTACTTC.

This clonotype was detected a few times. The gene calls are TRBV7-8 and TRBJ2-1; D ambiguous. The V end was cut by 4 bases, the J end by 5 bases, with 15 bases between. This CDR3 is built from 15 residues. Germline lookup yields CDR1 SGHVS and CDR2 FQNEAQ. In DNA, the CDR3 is TGTGCCAGCAGCTCTGTGGCCGGGTTCAACAATGAGCAGTTCTTC. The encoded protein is CASSSVAGFNNEQFF. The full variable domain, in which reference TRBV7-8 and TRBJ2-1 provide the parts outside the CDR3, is GAGVSQSPRYKVAKRGQDVALRCDPISGHVSLFWYQQALGQGPEFLTYFQNEAQLDKSGLPSDRFFAERPEGSVSTLKIQRTQQEDSAVYLCASSSVAGFNNEQFFGPGTRLTVL.

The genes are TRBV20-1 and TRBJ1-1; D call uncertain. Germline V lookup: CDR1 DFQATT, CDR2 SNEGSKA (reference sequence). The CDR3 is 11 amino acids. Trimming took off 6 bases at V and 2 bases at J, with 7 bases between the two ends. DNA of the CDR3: TGCAGTGCAGCGCCTAACACTGAAGCTTTCTTT. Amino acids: CSAAPNTEAFF.

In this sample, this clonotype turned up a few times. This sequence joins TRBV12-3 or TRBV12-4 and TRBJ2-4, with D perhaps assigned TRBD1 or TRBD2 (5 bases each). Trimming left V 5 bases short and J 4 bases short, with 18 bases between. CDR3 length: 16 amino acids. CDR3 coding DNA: TGTGCCAGCAGTAAAGCAGGGAGCTTGGGGAAAAACATTCAGTACTTC. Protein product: CASSKAGSLGKNIQYF.

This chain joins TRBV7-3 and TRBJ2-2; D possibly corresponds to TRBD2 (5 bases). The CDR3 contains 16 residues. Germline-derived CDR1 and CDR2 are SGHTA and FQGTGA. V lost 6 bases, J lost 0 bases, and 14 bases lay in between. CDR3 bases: TGTGCCAGCAGTCGTAAGACTATACCGAACACCGGGGAGCTGTTTTTT. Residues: CASSRKTIPNTGELFF.

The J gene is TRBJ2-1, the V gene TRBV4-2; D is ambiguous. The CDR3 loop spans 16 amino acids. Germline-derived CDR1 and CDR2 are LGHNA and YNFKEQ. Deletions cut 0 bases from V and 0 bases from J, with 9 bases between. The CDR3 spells CASSQDFGVSYNEQFF. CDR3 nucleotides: TGTGCCAGCAGCCAAGATTTCGGAGTCTCCTACAATGAGCAGTTCTTC.

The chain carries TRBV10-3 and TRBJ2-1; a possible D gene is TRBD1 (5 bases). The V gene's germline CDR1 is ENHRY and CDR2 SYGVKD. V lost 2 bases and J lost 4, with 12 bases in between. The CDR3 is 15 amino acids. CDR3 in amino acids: CAISERGFQYNEQFF. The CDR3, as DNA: TGTGCCATCAGTGAGAGGGGATTCCAATACAATGAGCAGTTCTTC.

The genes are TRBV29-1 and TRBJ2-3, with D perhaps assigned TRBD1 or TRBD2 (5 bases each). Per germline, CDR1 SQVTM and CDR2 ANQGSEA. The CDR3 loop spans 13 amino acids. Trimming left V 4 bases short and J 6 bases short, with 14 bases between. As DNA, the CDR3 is TGCAGCGTTGGCAGCTGGGGGATGGATACGCAGTATTTT. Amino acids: CSVGSWGMDTQYF.

This CDR3 is CASSSTGGPGELFF. For the CDR3, the DNA is TGTGCCAGCAGTTCCACAGGGGGTCCCGGGGAGCTGTTTTTT. This chain joins TRBV12-3 or TRBV12-4 and TRBJ2-2, with 8 bases that match TRBD1. V trimming: 4 bases; J trimming: 6 bases; junction bases outside the gene matches: 4. The CDR3 contains 14 residues.

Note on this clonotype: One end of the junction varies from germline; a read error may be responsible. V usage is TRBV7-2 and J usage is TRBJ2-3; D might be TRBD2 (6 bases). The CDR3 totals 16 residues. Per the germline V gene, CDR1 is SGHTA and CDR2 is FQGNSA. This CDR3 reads CASVDGGGWGTDAQYF. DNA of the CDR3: TGTGCCAGCGTCGATGGTGGAGGGTGGGGCACAGATGCGCAGTATTTT.

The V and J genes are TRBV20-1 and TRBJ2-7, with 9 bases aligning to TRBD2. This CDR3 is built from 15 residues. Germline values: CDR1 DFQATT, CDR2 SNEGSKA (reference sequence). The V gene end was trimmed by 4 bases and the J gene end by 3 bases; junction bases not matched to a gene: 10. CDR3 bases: TGCAGTGCTAAGAGAGGGTTAGCGGGGGACTACGAGCAGTACTTC. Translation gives CSAKRGLAGDYEQYF.

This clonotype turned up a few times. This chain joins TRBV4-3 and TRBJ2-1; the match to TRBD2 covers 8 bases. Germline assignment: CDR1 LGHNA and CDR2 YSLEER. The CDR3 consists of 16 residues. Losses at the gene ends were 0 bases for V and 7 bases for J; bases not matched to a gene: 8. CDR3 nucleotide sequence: TGCGCCAGCAGCCAAGATGATCGGGGGGGCCGGAATGAGCAGTTCTTC. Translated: CASSQDDRGGRNEQFF.

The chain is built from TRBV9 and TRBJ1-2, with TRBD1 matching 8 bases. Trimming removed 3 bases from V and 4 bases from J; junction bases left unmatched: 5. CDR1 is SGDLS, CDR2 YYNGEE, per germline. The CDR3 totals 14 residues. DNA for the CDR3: TGTGCCAGCAGCGCCCTTACAGGGGGCTATGGCTACACCTTC. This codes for CASSALTGGYGYTF.

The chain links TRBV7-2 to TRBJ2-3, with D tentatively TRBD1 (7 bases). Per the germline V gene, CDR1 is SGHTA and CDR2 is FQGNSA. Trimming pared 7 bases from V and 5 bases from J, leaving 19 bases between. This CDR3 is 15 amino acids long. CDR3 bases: TGTGCCAGCACCCAACCCCCAGGGGGGAAAGATACGCAGTATTTT. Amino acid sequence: CASTQPPGGKDTQYF.